These 25 T cell receptor beta chains originate from one sample sequenced in a study of OX40 agonist ivuxolimab in advanced cancers. Library creation used the immunoSEQ multiplex PCR assay. Imported from immuneACCESS, the table was reduced by TCRdb to in-frame sequences with V and J called. These copies leave out some clones; in studies compared against another copy, an unresolved V gene accounts for under half, and the cause of the remainder is not known. Here the sample has over 30,000 clones; roughly 89% occur a single time. The ten largest clones take up around 0.84% of the sample. Material: CD4+ or CD8+ T cells sorted from blood, obtained in a trial of the OX40 agonist ivuxolimab. The receptors derive from an adult with an advanced solid tumor such as melanoma, head and neck, liver or kidney cancer.

The chain couples TRBV7-6 to TRBJ1-1; 7 bases map to TRBD1. With 0 bases clipped from V and 11 bases from J, the junction kept 6 bases outside the gene matches. This CDR3 has 13 amino acids. Germline V gene lookup returns CDR1 SGHVS and CDR2 FNYEAQ. Written as DNA, the CDR3 is TGTGCCAGCAGCTTAGCTACAGGGGAGGGGGCTTTCTTT. Residues: CASSLATGEGAFF.

V gene TRBV11-2 combines with J gene TRBJ2-5, with 8 bases lining up with TRBD1. Germline-derived CDR1 and CDR2 are SGHAT and FQNNGV. CDR3 length: 15 residues. After removal of 6 bases from V and 0 bases from J, the junction contained 6 bases not matched to a gene. The DNA of the CDR3 is TGTGCCAGCAGTTCCCAGGGGGCATACCAAGAGACCCAGTACTTC. Its protein is CASSSQGAYQETQYF.

V is TRBV19 and J is TRBJ2-4, with a tentative D call TRBD2 (7 bases). Trimming took off 1 base at V and 6 bases at J, with 10 bases between the two ends. The CDR3 has 14 amino acids. The germline V gene has CDR1 LNHDA and CDR2 SQIVND (reference sequence). In DNA, the CDR3 is TGTGCCAGTAGTATAGGGGGAGGGGGAAACATTCAGTACTTC. Protein: CASSIGGGGNIQYF.

This chain uses TRBV28 with TRBJ2-7, with D possibly being TRBD1 or TRBD2 (5 bases each). The ends were cut back, 5 bases at V and 4 bases at J, with 21 bases in the middle. CDR3 length: 16 amino acids. Germline-derived CDR1 and CDR2 are MDHEN and SYDVKM. CDR3 DNA: TGTGCCAGCAGTCTCGGGACCTCCCATCTCACTTACGAGCAGTACTTC. It is translated as CASSLGTSHLTYEQYF. Filled out from reference TRBV28 and TRBJ2-7, the complete variable domain reads DVKVTQSSRYLVKRTGEKVFLECVQDMDHENMFWYRQDPGLGLRLIYFSYDVKMKEKGDIPEGYSVSREKKERFSLILESASTNQTSMYLCASSLGTSHLTYEQYFGPGTRLTVT.

The table lists this clone with a few counts. This chain joins TRBV2 and TRBJ1-2; D gene ambiguous. Germline V gene sequence: CDR1 SNHLY, CDR2 FYNNEI. Trimming took 4 bases from V and 3 from J, leaving 9 bases between them. The CDR3 is 13 residues long. CDR3 in amino acids: CASSVPGDYGYTF. The CDR3 nucleotides read TGTGCCAGCAGTGTCCCCGGGGACTATGGCTACACCTTC.

This rearrangement joins TRBV30 to TRBJ1-6; TRBD1 is a possible D gene (5 bases). The CDR3 loop spans 13 amino acids. Trimming removed 3 bases at V and 7 bases at J, with 10 bases between. Germline CDR1 and CDR2: GTSNPN and SVGIG (reference sequence). CDR3 in amino acids: CAWRQVENSPLHF. For the CDR3, the DNA is TGTGCCTGGAGACAGGTCGAGAATTCACCCCTCCACTTT. Full variable domain (rest looked up from reference TRBV30 and TRBJ1-6): SQTIHQWPATLVQPVGSPLSLECTVEGTSNPNLYWYRQAAGRGLQLLFYSVGIGQISSEVPQNLSASRPQDRQFILSSKKLLLSDSGFYLCAWRQVENSPLHFGNGTRLTVT.

This clone has more than one count but fewer than ten. The chain has TRBV4-2 and TRBJ2-4; D uncertain. CDR3 length: 14 amino acids. Trimming removed 0 bases from V and 5 bases from J, with 8 bases in between. Germline-derived CDR1 and CDR2 are LGHNA and YNFKEQ. The CDR3 DNA follows: TGTGCCAGCAGCCAAGATCAAAGACAAAACATTCAGTACTTC. It yields the protein CASSQDQRQNIQYF.

The chain links TRBV21-1 to TRBJ1-5; TRBD1 is the table's D call and was not checked against the DNA. TRBV21-1 counts as a pseudogene. This CDR3 has 18 amino acids. CDR3 sequence: CASRWTDREKKTNQPQHF. As DNA, the CDR3 is TGTGCCAGCAGGTGGACCGACAGGGAGAAAAAAACCAATCAGCCCCAGCATTTT.

The rearrangement links TRBV11-2 to TRBJ2-5; D is undetermined. Trimming took off 3 bases at V and 4 bases at J, with 9 bases between the two ends. This CDR3 has 13 residues. CDR1 is SGHAT and CDR2 is FQNNGV in the germline V gene. The CDR3 here is CASSFARLETQYF. Here the CDR3 DNA reads TGTGCCAGCAGCTTCGCGCGGTTAGAGACCCAGTACTTC.

The chain has TRBV7-2 and TRBJ1-2; the D gene is possibly TRBD1 (5 bases). The germline V and J ends were trimmed by 5 bases and 7 bases, with 17 bases remaining between them. Per germline, CDR1 SGHTA and CDR2 FQGNSA. This CDR3 comprises 14 residues. DNA for the CDR3: TGTGCCAGCAGCATCAAAGGCAGGGAAGGTGGCTACACCTTC. Its translation is CASSIKGREGGYTF.

This clone occurred a few times. The gene calls are TRBV20-1 and TRBJ1-1; TRBD1 matches at 7 bases. V lost 6 bases and J lost 10; bases outside the gene matches: 5. Looked up from germline, CDR1 is DFQATT and CDR2 is SNEGSKA (reference sequence). This CDR3 spans 10 amino acids. The CDR3 DNA follows: TGCAGTGCAAAGACAGGGAGAGCTTTCTTT. Protein: CSAKTGRAFF.

The CDR3, as DNA: TGTGCCAGCAGCTTTCACCAGGGGGTAAGGAACTATGGCTACACCTTC. It encodes CASSFHQGVRNYGYTF. The chain is built from TRBV13 and TRBJ1-2; 7 nucleotides align to TRBD1. The germline V gene encodes CDR1 PRHDT and CDR2 FYEKMQ (reference sequence). Trimming removed 3 bases from V and 2 bases from J; junction bases left unmatched: 9. CDR3 length: 16 residues.

The chain combines TRBV5-5 with TRBJ2-1; D is unclear. Germline CDR1 is SGHKS and CDR2 is YYEKEE (reference sequence). The length of the CDR3 is 12 residues. The ends were cut back, 4 bases at V and 3 bases at J, with 5 bases in the middle. CDR3 loop: CASSLDYNEQFF. CDR3 in DNA: TGTGCCAGCAGCCTGGACTACAATGAGCAGTTCTTC.

This chain links TRBV21-1 with TRBJ2-7; the D segment call TRBD2 is taken from the table without a DNA check. TRBV21-1 is deemed a pseudogene. The CDR3 length is 13 residues. The CDR3 nucleotides read TGTGCCAGCAGCCCAGCGCCCACCTACGAGCAGTACTTC. Its translation is CASSPAPTYEQYF.

The V gene is TRBV5-1, the J gene TRBJ1-1; maybe TRBD1 (5 bases). Germline V CDR1 and CDR2: SGHRS, YFSETQ. This CDR3 has 16 amino acids. Trimming took off 0 bases at V and 4 bases at J, with 16 bases between the two ends. Here the CDR3 DNA reads TGCGCCAGCAGCTTGGGGAGTTTCACGAGGGGCACTGAAGCTTTCTTT. This codes for CASSLGSFTRGTEAFF.

This chain uses TRBV19 with TRBJ2-1; D remains ambiguous. V shed 1 base and J shed 6 bases, with 7 bases lying between them. Germline assignment: CDR1 LNHDA and CDR2 SQIVND (reference sequence). The CDR3 is 13 amino acids. CDR3: CASSIARGNEQFF. CDR3 nucleotide sequence: TGTGCCAGTAGTATAGCGAGAGGCAATGAGCAGTTCTTC.

J is TRBJ2-1 and V is TRBV5-6, with D perhaps TRBD1 or TRBD2 (7 bases each). The CDR3 spans 12 residues. Germline V lookup: CDR1 SGHDT, CDR2 YYEEEE. Trimming took 10 bases from V and 8 from J, leaving 16 bases between them. Here the CDR3 reads CAWGEGAHEQFF. The DNA of the CDR3 is TGTGCCTGGGGGGAGGGGGCACATGAGCAGTTCTTC.

This clone was recorded only once. The rearrangement joins TRBV5-1 to TRBJ2-5; 10 nucleotides agree with TRBD1. This CDR3 spans 15 amino acids. The V gene end was trimmed by 4 bases and the J gene end by 5 bases; junction bases not matched to a gene: 8. The V gene's germline CDR1 is SGHRS and CDR2 YFSETQ. CDR3 sequence (DNA): TGCGCCAGCAGCAGATCCGGGACAGGGGTCGAGACCCAGTACTTC. The encoded protein is CASSRSGTGVETQYF.

CDR3 amino acids: CSVGEKDLAKNIQYF. The CDR3 region has the DNA TGCAGCGTTGGCGAAAAGGATTTAGCCAAAAACATTCAGTACTTC. The J gene is TRBJ2-4, the V gene TRBV29-1; D gene unclear. V shed 4 bases and J shed 0 bases, with 13 bases lying between them. CDR3 length: 15 residues. Germline loops: CDR1 SQVTM, CDR2 ANQGSEA.

CDR3: CASSYPRQGGYEQYF. The DNA of the CDR3 is TGTGCCAGCAGTTACCCGAGACAGGGGGGCTACGAGCAGTACTTC. The rearrangement uses TRBV6-5 and TRBJ2-7; 9 bases are a match to TRBD1. Germline-derived CDR1 and CDR2 are MNHEY and SVGAGI. Unmatched junction bases numbered 5, after V lost 2 bases and J lost 3 bases. This CDR3 spans 15 amino acids.

This sequence joins TRBV5-4 and TRBJ2-3; 10 bases fit TRBD1. V shed 4 bases and J 6 bases; nucleotides not matched to a gene: 2. CDR1 is SGHNT and CDR2 is YYREEE in the germline V gene (reference sequence). This CDR3 has 13 residues. The CDR3 reads CASSADRGDTQYF. In nucleotides, the CDR3 is TGTGCCAGCAGCGCGGACAGGGGGGATACGCAGTATTTT.

For the CDR3, the DNA is TGCGCCAGCAGCCACCACCGGGAAGGGTTTGAGACCCAGTACTTC. Translating gives CASSHHREGFETQYF. The V and J genes are TRBV4-3 and TRBJ2-5; D might be TRBD2 (5 bases). The CDR3 length is 15 residues. Germline CDR1 reads LGHNA; CDR2 reads YSLEER. Trimming took off 3 bases at V and 5 bases at J, with 16 bases between the two ends.

The chain recombines TRBV5-1 with TRBJ2-5; no firm D call. This CDR3 is built from 14 residues. V was clipped by 0 bases and J by 1 base, with 7 bases between them. Germline V gene lookup returns CDR1 SGHRS and CDR2 YFSETQ. CDR3 nucleotides: TGCGCCAGCAGCTTGGTAGGGTTCCAAGAGACCCAGTACTTC. Protein: CASSLVGFQETQYF.

J is TRBJ2-7 and V is TRBV11-1; D is possibly TRBD2 (6 bases). V gave up 7 bases and J gave up 3 bases, with 16 bases separating them. Germline V gene data show CDR1 as SGHAT and CDR2 as FQDESV (reference sequence). The CDR3 has 14 amino acids. The CDR3 region has the DNA TGTGCCAGCACCCCCTTCTCCGGGGGCTACGAGCAGTACTTC. Residues: CASTPFSGGYEQYF.

This sequence joins TRBV28 and TRBJ2-5, with a weak D call TRBD1 (5 bases). The CDR3 contains 13 residues. Trimming took 4 bases from V and 3 from J, leaving 9 bases between them. The V gene's germline CDR1 is MDHEN and CDR2 SYDVKM. The DNA of the CDR3 is TGTGCCAGCAGTTGGGCCAGGGAAGAGACCCAGTACTTC. The encoded protein is CASSWAREETQYF. The full variable domain, rest sourced from reference TRBV28 and TRBJ2-5, is DVKVTQSSRYLVKRTGEKVFLECVQDMDHENMFWYRQDPGLGLRLIYFSYDVKMKEKGDIPEGYSVSREKKERFSLILESASTNQTSMYLCASSWAREETQYFGPGTRLLVL.